The 23 T cell receptor beta chains listed next were all sequenced from one sample in a study of PD-L1 blockade in urothelial cancer. The repertoire was sequenced with immunoSEQ multiplex PCR; TCRdb's copy has only in-frame clones and lacks some. The sample consists of around 33,000 clones, roughly 80% of them appearing once. Source: PBMCs, taken around atezolizumab (anti-PD-L1) treatment. The receptors were gathered from a man aged 70-80 years with urothelial cancer.

The rearrangement joins TRBV10-3 to TRBJ2-7; the D gene is possibly TRBD2 (6 bases). Germline V gene data show CDR1 as ENHRY and CDR2 as SYGVKD. The CDR3 has 16 amino acids. V shed 2 bases and J shed 0 bases, with 14 bases lying between them. CDR3 sequence (DNA): TGTGCCATCAGTGAGATAGGTAGGGACTTCTCCTACGAGCAGTACTTC. It specifies CAISEIGRDFSYEQYF.

This clone was counted a single time. V is TRBV2 and J is TRBJ2-2, with 10 bases lining up with TRBD2. V trimming: 4 bases; J trimming: 6 bases; junction bases outside the gene matches: 2. The CDR3 has 14 amino acids. CDR1 SNHLY and CDR2 FYNNEI come from the germline V gene. The CDR3 DNA follows: TGTGCCAGCAGTGCTAGCGGGGGTGCCGGGGAGCTGTTTTTT. Its protein product is CASSASGGAGELFF.

In the case of this clone: One junction end disagrees with the germline gene, perhaps due to a read error. The chain joins TRBV18 to TRBJ2-7; perhaps TRBD2 as D (6 bases). CDR1 KGHSH and CDR2 LQKENI come from the germline V gene. CDR3 size: 15 residues. In nucleotides, the CDR3 is TGTGCCAGTTCACTCCTGGGCGGGGAAAGGGGCGAGCAGTACTTC. It encodes CASSLLGGERGEQYF. The whole variable domain, filled in from reference TRBV18 and TRBJ2-7, reads NAGVMQNPRHLVRRRGQEARLRCSPMKGHSHVYWYRQLPEEGLKFMVYLQKENIIDESGMPKERFSAEFPKEGPSILRIQQVVRGDSAAYFCASSLLGGERGEQYFGPGTRLTVT.

The rearrangement joins TRBV5-1 to TRBJ2-1; D is ambiguous. The CDR3 covers 12 residues. Germline V gene data show CDR1 as SGHRS and CDR2 as YFSETQ. Trimming cost V 4 bases and J 7 bases, with 9 bases left between them. DNA of the CDR3: TGCGCCAGCAGCAGCTATTTGAATGAGCAGTTCTTC. It specifies CASSSYLNEQFF.

The chain couples TRBV5-1 to TRBJ2-2, with 7 bases aligning to TRBD1. The CDR3 runs 16 residues. CDR1 SGHRS and CDR2 YFSETQ come from the germline V gene. J lost 0 bases, V lost 5 bases, and 7 bases had no gene match. The DNA for the CDR3 is TGCGCCAGCAGTACAACCGGGACAGCGAACACCGGGGAGCTGTTTTTT. This codes for CASSTTGTANTGELFF.

This chain joins TRBV5-1 and TRBJ2-7; 8 nucleotides line up with TRBD1. This CDR3 has 15 residues. V gave up 3 bases and J gave up 0 bases; unmatched junction bases: 5. CDR1 is SGHRS, CDR2 YFSETQ, per germline. The CDR3 loop reads CASSSHGQGSYEQYF. In DNA, the CDR3 is TGCGCCAGCAGCTCCCACGGACAGGGCTCCTACGAGCAGTACTTC.

The gene calls are TRBV7-9 and TRBJ1-1; D may be TRBD1 (5 bases). This CDR3 is 14 amino acids long. CDR1 SEHNR and CDR2 FQNEAQ come from the germline V gene (reference sequence). The V end was cut by 1 base, the J end by 1 base, with 7 bases between. CDR3 sequence (DNA): TGTGCCAGCAGCTTAGGGGGGGGGAACACTGAAGCTTTCTTT. Translating it yields CASSLGGGNTEAFF.

The chain couples TRBV5-6 to TRBJ2-1, with TRBD2 matching 9 bases. V trimming: 5 bases; J trimming: 6 bases; junction bases outside the gene matches: 12. The CDR3 has 16 residues. CDR1 is SGHDT, CDR2 YYEEEE, per germline. CDR3 residues: CASSIPLSGRSNEQFF. The DNA for the CDR3 is TGTGCCAGCAGTATACCCCTCAGCGGGAGGTCCAATGAGCAGTTCTTC.

This chain uses TRBV5-4 with TRBJ2-1, with 13 nucleotides matching TRBD2. Germline CDR1 reads SGHNT; CDR2 reads YYREEE (reference sequence). This CDR3 has 17 amino acids. The J segment lost 3 bases and the V segment lost 4 bases, leaving 7 bases of the junction unmatched. This chain's CDR3 is CASSIDGLAGDYNEQFF. Written as DNA, the CDR3 is TGTGCCAGCAGCATAGACGGACTAGCGGGAGACTACAATGAGCAGTTCTTC. Based on the CDR3 plus reference TRBV5-4 and TRBJ2-1, the full variable domain is ETGVTQSPTHLIKTRGQQVTLRCSSQSGHNTVSWYQQALGQGPQFIFQYYREEENGRGNFPPRFSGLQFPNYSSELNVNALELDDSALYLCASSIDGLAGDYNEQFFGPGTRLTVL.

This clone was detected once. The genes are TRBV30 and TRBJ1-1, with D perhaps TRBD1 (5 bases). In germline, CDR1 is GTSNPN, CDR2 SVGIG (reference sequence). The germline V and J ends were trimmed by 4 bases and 7 bases, with 10 bases remaining between them. This CDR3 has 11 residues. CDR3 protein: CAWNRRIEAFF. In DNA form, the CDR3 reads TGTGCCTGGAACAGGCGAATTGAAGCTTTCTTT.

This clone was observed once. The V gene is TRBV7-3, the J gene TRBJ2-2; 13 bases agree with TRBD2. The V gene's germline CDR1 is SGHTA and CDR2 FQGTGA. J was trimmed by 7 bases and V by 5 bases; bases with no gene match: 7. CDR3 length equals 16 residues. CDR3 protein: CASSPLAGGGGGELFF. In nucleotides, the CDR3 is TGTGCCAGCAGCCCACTAGCGGGAGGGGGCGGCGGGGAGCTGTTTTTT.

This chain connects TRBV7-6 to TRBJ2-1, with 7 bases that match TRBD2. CDR3 size: 16 residues. The J segment lost 3 bases and the V segment lost 4 bases, leaving 9 bases of the junction unmatched. Germline values: CDR1 SGHVS, CDR2 FNYEAQ. CDR3 nucleotides: TGTGCCAGCAGCTCTAAGAGAGTAGCGGGCTACAATGAGCAGTTCTTC. Translation: CASSSKRVAGYNEQFF.

The CDR3: CASSLAGLAGATPDTQYF. DNA of the CDR3: TGTGCCAGCAGCTTAGCTGGACTAGCGGGGGCGACGCCAGATACGCAGTATTTT. The V gene is TRBV7-2, the J gene TRBJ2-3, with 13 positions matching TRBD2. V shed 0 bases and J 4 bases; nucleotides not matched to a gene: 7. This CDR3 spans 18 amino acids. Germline V gene data show CDR1 as SGHTA and CDR2 as FQGNSA. The full variable domain, with the rest looked up from reference TRBV7-2 and TRBJ2-3, is GAGVSQSPSNKVTEKGKDVELRCDPISGHTALYWYRQSLGQGLEFLIYFQGNSAPDKSGLPSDRFSAERTGGSVSTLTIQRTQQEDSAVYLCASSLAGLAGATPDTQYFGPGTRLTVL.

The chain links TRBV5-6 to TRBJ2-3; 14 bases are shared with TRBD2. With 1 base clipped from V and 9 bases from J, the junction kept 10 bases outside the gene matches. Germline CDR1 and CDR2: SGHDT and YYEEEE. This CDR3 contains 17 residues. CDR3 sequence: CASSLTGGLAGGGTQYF. CDR3 DNA sequence: TGTGCCAGCAGCTTGACGGGCGGACTAGCGGGAGGTGGCACGCAGTATTTT.

This clone turned up a few times. The V gene is TRBV10-3, the J gene TRBJ2-7, with TRBD1 matching 9 bases. J gave up 3 bases and V 6 bases, and 6 bases lay outside the gene matches. The CDR3 sequence is 14 residues long. The germline gives CDR1 ENHRY, CDR2 SYGVKD. The CDR3 here is CAISTRDRVYEQYF. The CDR3 DNA is TGTGCCATCAGCACCCGGGACAGGGTCTACGAGCAGTACTTC.

The V gene is TRBV2, the J gene TRBJ2-1; D is uncertain. The CDR3 is 14 residues long. Germline V CDR1 and CDR2: SNHLY, FYNNEI. V was clipped by 6 bases and J by 4 bases, with 13 bases between them. The CDR3 nucleotides read TGTGCCAGCAGCTACAGAATTACTTACAATGAGCAGTTCTTC. It codes for CASSYRITYNEQFF.

This chain joins TRBV4-3 and TRBJ2-3; D might be TRBD2 (6 bases). This CDR3 contains 16 residues. V was pared by 0 bases and J by 0 bases, with 10 bases between. Germline CDR1 LGHNA, CDR2 YSLEER. CDR3: CASSQDGGSSTDTQYF. CDR3 nucleotides: TGCGCCAGCAGCCAAGACGGGGGTTCTAGCACAGATACGCAGTATTTT.

The chain uses TRBV15 and TRBJ2-2; no reliable D call. Per the germline V gene, CDR1 is LNHNV and CDR2 is YYDKDF (reference sequence). This CDR3 has 16 amino acids. Between the trimmed V and J ends, which lost 0 bases and 4 bases, there was a span of 12 bases. CDR3 nucleotide sequence: TGTGCCACCAGCAGAGATCGTATACCAGGCACCGGGGAGCTGTTTTTT. It yields the protein CATSRDRIPGTGELFF.

The chain is built from TRBV7-2 and TRBJ1-2, with 8 positions matching TRBD1. Germline CDR1 and CDR2: SGHTA and FQGNSA. The CDR3 is made up of 12 amino acids. V lost 5 bases and J lost 14; bases outside the gene matches: 10. The DNA of the CDR3 is TGTGCCAGCAGCCCCAGACAGGGGAGAGGGACCTTC. It is translated as CASSPRQGRGTF.

The V and J genes are TRBV7-9 and TRBJ1-4; TRBD1 matches at 8 bases. The germline CDR1 and CDR2 sequences are SEHNR and FQNEAQ (reference sequence). Germline trimming cut 5 bases from V and 7 bases from J; bases unmatched to any gene: 9. The CDR3 has 15 residues. CDR3 loop: CASSPGQGIVEKLFF. As DNA, the CDR3 is TGTGCCAGCAGCCCTGGACAGGGAATAGTTGAAAAACTGTTTTTT.

This sequence joins TRBV28 and TRBJ2-4; TRBD2 is a possible D gene (6 bases). The CDR3 contains 14 residues. Germline V gene data show CDR1 as MDHEN and CDR2 as SYDVKM. V was shortened by 5 bases and J by 7 bases, with 15 bases between the two germline ends. In DNA, the CDR3 is TGTGCCAGCAGTCCTCCCCTGGGGGGTAACATTCAGTACTTC. Amino acids: CASSPPLGGNIQYF.

The chain employs TRBV5-1 and TRBJ2-6; D unclear. Germline V gives CDR1 SGHRS, CDR2 YFSETQ. The CDR3 is made up of 14 amino acids. V gave up 2 bases and J gave up 1 base, with 4 bases separating them. CDR3 residues: CASSFRSGANVLTF. For the CDR3, the DNA is TGCGCCAGCAGCTTCAGATCTGGGGCCAACGTCCTGACTTTC.

The rearrangement uses TRBV2 and TRBJ1-1; D unclear. This CDR3 comprises 14 residues. The V gene's germline CDR1 is SNHLY and CDR2 FYNNEI. The V end was cut by 7 bases, the J end by 2 bases, with 14 bases between. This chain's CDR3 is CASTALRVNTEAFF. DNA of the CDR3: TGTGCCAGCACCGCTCTGCGGGTCAACACTGAAGCTTTCTTT.